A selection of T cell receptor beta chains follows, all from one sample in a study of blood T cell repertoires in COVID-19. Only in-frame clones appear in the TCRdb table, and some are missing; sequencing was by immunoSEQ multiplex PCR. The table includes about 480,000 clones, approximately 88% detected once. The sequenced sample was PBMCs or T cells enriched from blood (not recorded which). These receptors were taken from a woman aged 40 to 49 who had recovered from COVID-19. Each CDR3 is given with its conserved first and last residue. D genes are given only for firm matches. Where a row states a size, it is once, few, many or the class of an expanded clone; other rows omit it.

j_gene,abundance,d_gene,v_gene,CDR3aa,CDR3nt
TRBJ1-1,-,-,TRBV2,CASNLIVNTEAFF,TGTGCCAGCAATCTGATAGTGAACACTGAAGCTTTCTTT
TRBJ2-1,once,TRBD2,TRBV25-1,CASSEGGRGVQDEQFF,TGTGCCAGCAGTGAGGGGGGACGGGGGGTTCAAGATGAGCAGTTCTTC
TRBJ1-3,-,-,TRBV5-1,CASSLPGNTIYF,TGCGCCAGCAGCTTGCCGGGAAACACCATATATTTT
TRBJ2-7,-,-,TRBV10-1,CASSDLRGWSSYEQYF,TGCGCCAGCAGCGACCTTAGGGGCTGGAGCTCCTACGAGCAGTACTTC
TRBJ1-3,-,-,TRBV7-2,CASSLASGNTIYF,TGTGCCAGCAGCTTAGCGTCAGGAAACACCATATATTTT
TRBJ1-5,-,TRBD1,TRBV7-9,CASSLADRVGGNQPQHF,TGTGCCAGCAGCTTAGCAGACAGGGTCGGGGGCAATCAGCCCCAGCATTTT
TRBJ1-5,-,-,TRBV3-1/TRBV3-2,CASSQGRVISGQPQHF,TGTGCCAGCAGCCAAGGTCGTGTCATTTCGGGTCAGCCCCAGCATTTT
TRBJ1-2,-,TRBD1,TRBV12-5,CASGASGQGGYTF,TGTGCTAGTGGAGCTTCGGGACAGGGGGGCTACACCTTC
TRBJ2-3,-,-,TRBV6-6,CASSPQAAGLRNTQYF,TGTGCCAGCTCGCCCCAGGCGGCAGGGCTGAGAAATACGCAGTATTTT
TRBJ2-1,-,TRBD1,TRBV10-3,CAIMGSRQGAYGQFF,TGTGCCATCATGGGTTCTCGGCAGGGGGCCTATGGGCAGTTCTTC
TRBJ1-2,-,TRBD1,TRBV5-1,CASSFHYLQGTQLRGYTF,TGCGCCAGCAGCTTCCACTACTTACAGGGGACCCAGTTGCGGGGCTACACCTTC
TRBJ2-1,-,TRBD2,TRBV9,CASSPGLEYREQFF,TGTGCCAGCAGCCCAGGACTAGAGTATCGTGAGCAGTTCTTC
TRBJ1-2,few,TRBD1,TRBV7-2,CASSSRGQGHGYTF,TGTGCCAGCAGCTCCCGAGGACAGGGGCATGGCTACACCTTC
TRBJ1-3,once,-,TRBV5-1,CASRWDTTSGNTIYF,TGCGCCAGCAGGTGGGACACGACCTCTGGAAACACCATATATTTT
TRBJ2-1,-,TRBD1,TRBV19,CASSTDRGWVNEQFF,TGTGCCAGTAGTACGGACAGGGGGTGGGTCAATGAGCAGTTCTTC
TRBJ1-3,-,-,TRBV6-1,CASSESGSGNTIYF,TGTGCCAGCAGTGAATCAGGCTCTGGAAACACCATATATTTT
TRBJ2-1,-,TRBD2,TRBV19,CASSLTSGPYNEQFF,TGTGCCAGTAGCCTTACTAGCGGACCATACAATGAGCAGTTCTTC
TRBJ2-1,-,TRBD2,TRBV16,CASSQLAGLSYNEQFF,TGTGCCAGCAGCCAACTAGCGGGACTATCCTACAATGAGCAGTTCTTC
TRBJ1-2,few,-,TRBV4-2,CASSQDQNYGYTF,TGTGCCAGCAGCCAAGATCAGAACTATGGCTACACCTTC
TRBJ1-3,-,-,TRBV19,CASRLQGKNTIYF,TGTGCCAGTAGACTCCAGGGAAAGAACACCATATATTTT
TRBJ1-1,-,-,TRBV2,CASSEQGSRTEAFF,TGTGCCAGCAGTGAACAGGGGAGTAGGACTGAAGCTTTCTTT
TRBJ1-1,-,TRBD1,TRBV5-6,CASSFITGAENTEAFF,TGTGCCAGCAGCTTCATCACAGGGGCGGAGAACACTGAAGCTTTCTTT